This is a list of T cell receptor beta chains from one sample in a study of neurological immune-mediated disorders. TCRdb fed the 5' RACE reads into MiXCR, producing one record per CDR3 protein. Of about 38,000 distinct CDR3 sequences listed, 4% to 5.5% are singletons. Sample: CD4+ T cells from blood. The origin of the receptors is a young man in good health. Each CDR3 is given without its conserved first and last residue. Fields, in order: J gene, V gene, CDR3 protein.

TRBJ2-3 TRBV3-1 ASSHTGTGKDTQY
TRBJ2-1 TRBV10-3 AISESTGLNEQF
TRBJ1-2 TRBV5-1 ASSPVLSGGGLGYT
TRBJ1-1 TRBV5-6 ASSLGQGYTEAF
TRBJ1-1 TRBV20-1 SAPSGGLDTEAF
TRBJ2-5 TRBV29-1 SVESWGTLQETQY
TRBJ1-2 TRBV2 ASTTGGQAGIREA
TRBJ2-7 TRBV6-2/TRBV6-3 ASSYSIQGVVDEQY
TRBJ1-4 TRBV6-5 ASSKQGGANEKLF
TRBJ1-6 TRBV6-1 ASNREAHNSPLH
TRBJ1-5 TRBV24-1 ATGVGAGQPQH
TRBJ2-1 TRBV20-1 SANPLTRLGAYNEQF
TRBJ2-7 TRBV7-8 ASSFLYEQY
TRBJ2-1 TRBV5-1 ASTRMPGNNEQF
TRBJ2-7 TRBV10-2 ASIRTGTREQY
TRBJ1-1 TRBV7-2 ASSTRGGGYTEAF
TRBJ2-1 TRBV9 ASSGQGAYNEQF
TRBJ1-1 TRBV20-1 SAAAGNTEAF
TRBJ1-5 TRBV3-1 ASSQGGLRHSNQPQH
TRBJ2-2 TRBV20-1 SARDPGSRGTGELF
TRBJ1-3 TRBV12-3/TRBV12-4 ASSLKNGNTIY
TRBJ1-2 TRBV4-3 ASSQDLWGFNYGYT
TRBJ1-4 TRBV20-1 SARDRTAEKLF
TRBJ2-1 TRBV29-1 SVHEQGHYNEQF
TRBJ2-2 TRBV28 ASSKPGLAGTSPAGELF
TRBJ1-3 TRBV7-2 ASSLATGVGGNTIY
TRBJ2-5 TRBV7-2 ASSLVGSWVQQETQY
TRBJ2-2 TRBV5-1 ASSLAGTDTGELF
TRBJ2-1 TRBV5-5 ASSFIAARTGGQGEQF
TRBJ2-5 TRBV9 ASSTSPSVETQY
TRBJ1-1 TRBV29-1 SVVYTEAF
TRBJ2-3 TRBV7-6 ASSLGLSPRTDTQY
TRBJ1-1 TRBV24-1 ATSEGRGAF
TRBJ1-5 TRBV24-1 ATSDFSQPQH
TRBJ2-7 TRBV3-1 ASSQSPHEQY
TRBJ1-3 TRBV20-1 SAIPGASSGNTIY
TRBJ2-5 TRBV29-1 SVVQTQETQY
TRBJ1-2 TRBV5-1 ASSPTANYGYT
TRBJ2-3 TRBV4-1 ASSQDPTGNTDTQY
TRBJ1-3 TRBV5-5 ASSLVPGGSGNTIY
TRBJ2-5 TRBV5-1 ASSLGLSPETQY
TRBJ2-3 TRBV7-3 ASSTPSDTQY
TRBJ2-5 TRBV27 ASSLRYSWSRGLGETQY
TRBJ2-3 TRBV10-3 AIQGQGGADTQY
TRBJ1-1 TRBV12-3/TRBV12-4 ASTRDGSNTEAF
TRBJ2-7 TRBV7-9 ASSLGLAGASEQY
TRBJ2-1 TRBV11-2 ASSGWTGSSYNEQF
TRBJ1-5 TRBV7-2 ASSLALDRNQPQH